The next 32 T cell receptor beta chains were all read from a single sample in a study of siplizumab effects on memory and regulatory T cells. The data were produced by immunoSEQ multiplex PCR, yet TCRdb's version contains in-frame clones alone and is incomplete. Of about 98,000 clones in the sample, approximately 90% were seen once. The sequencing sample was made of CD4+ T cells sorted from blood. The receptor set was obtained from a human donor in good health.

The V and J genes are TRBV19 and TRBJ2-1, with 8 bases identical to TRBD2. The CDR3 contains 15 residues. CDR1 and CDR2 (germline): LNHDA, SQIVND (reference sequence). J gave up 1 base and V 6 bases, and 5 bases lay outside the gene matches. The CDR3 DNA reads as TGTGCCAGTAGCCCGAGCGGGAGTTCCTACAATGAGCAGTTCTTC. The encoded protein is CASSPSGSSYNEQFF.

The rearrangement uses TRBV5-1 and TRBJ2-1, with TRBD2 matching over 10 bases. The CDR3 runs to 14 residues. Trimming took 1 base from V and 9 from J; bases not matched to a gene: 4. CDR1 is SGHRS, CDR2 YFSETQ, per germline. CDR3 DNA: TGCGCCAGCAGCTTGACTAGCGGGGAGAGTGAGCAGTTCTTC. Protein sequence: CASSLTSGESEQFF.

The chain uses TRBV10-1 and TRBJ2-7; D is unclear. This CDR3 contains 12 residues. Trimming left V 6 bases short and J 3 bases short, with 9 bases between. The germline CDR1 and CDR2 sequences are WNHNN and SYGVQD (reference sequence). CDR3: CASSAGLYEQYF. In nucleotides, the CDR3 is TGCGCCAGCAGCGCCGGGCTCTACGAGCAGTACTTC.

The chain links TRBV28 to TRBJ2-7; D is tentatively TRBD1 or TRBD2 (5 bases each). Germline CDR1 MDHEN, CDR2 SYDVKM. CDR3 size: 13 residues. Deletions cut 2 bases from V and 2 bases from J, with 7 bases between. CDR3: CASSLGGPYEQYF. CDR3 DNA: TGTGCCAGCAGTTTAGGGGGACCCTACGAGCAGTACTTC.

This sequence joins TRBV11-2 and TRBJ2-1; D not resolved. This CDR3 is built from 15 residues. V was shortened by 3 bases and J by 0 bases, with 9 bases between the two germline ends. CDR1 is SGHAT and CDR2 is FQNNGV in the germline V gene. CDR3 sequence: CASSFTRSSYNEQFF. CDR3 DNA sequence: TGTGCCAGCAGCTTCACCCGAAGCTCCTACAATGAGCAGTTCTTC.

The chain carries TRBV5-1 and TRBJ1-2; D may be TRBD1 (6 bases). This CDR3 is 15 amino acids long. V dropped 5 bases and J dropped 8 bases, with 22 bases sitting between them. Germline CDR1 SGHRS, CDR2 YFSETQ. CDR3 DNA sequence: TGCGCCAGCAGTAGCCACAATGAACAGGGCGGCGGCTACACCTTC. It translates to CASSSHNEQGGGYTF.

The rearrangement links TRBV18 to TRBJ2-2; tentative D call: TRBD2 (5 bases). Trimming cost V 3 bases and J 1 base, with 9 bases left between them. The germline gives CDR1 KGHSH, CDR2 LQKENI. The CDR3 contains 15 residues. CDR3 in amino acids: CASSPGLRNTGELFF. In DNA, the CDR3 is TGTGCCAGCTCACCCGGACTGAGGAACACCGGGGAGCTGTTTTTT.

J is TRBJ2-7 and V is TRBV27, with TRBD1 as a possible D gene (6 bases). Trimming stripped 4 bases from V and 0 bases from J, with 16 bases between. Germline V gene data show CDR1 as MNHEY and CDR2 as SMNVEV (reference sequence). CDR3 length: 16 amino acids. The CDR3 protein is CASSSDRRPSSYEQYF. CDR3 bases: TGTGCCAGCAGTTCAGACAGGCGACCTAGCTCCTACGAGCAGTACTTC.

The V gene is TRBV6-5, the J gene TRBJ2-3; unclear D gene. CDR3 size: 15 residues. CDR1 and CDR2 (germline): MNHEY, SVGAGI. Deletions cut 8 bases from V and 3 bases from J, with 18 bases between. CDR3 nucleotide sequence: TGTGCCAGCGCTTTAATGGCCTCCAGAACAGATACGCAGTATTTT. It specifies CASALMASRTDTQYF.

The chain is built from TRBV15 and TRBJ2-5; possible D gene TRBD1, 5 bases. Per germline, CDR1 LNHNV and CDR2 YYDKDF (reference sequence). The CDR3 sequence is 12 residues long. V was cut by 1 base and J by 5 bases, with 5 bases left in between. CDR3 nucleotide sequence: TGTGCCACCAGCAGAGCAGGGGAGACCCAGTACTTC. Its protein product is CATSRAGETQYF.

The chain carries TRBV29-1 and TRBJ2-7; D not certain. CDR3 length: 13 residues. Germline-derived CDR1 and CDR2 are SQVTM and ANQGSEA. The V end lost 0 bases, the J end lost 6 bases, and 12 bases lay between the germline ends. CDR3 residues: CSVEDRTLREQYF. The CDR3 DNA is TGCAGCGTTGAAGATCGAACTCTCCGCGAGCAGTACTTC.

This chain uses TRBV18 with TRBJ2-3; 9 nucleotides align to TRBD2. The CDR3 length is 16 residues. The germline V gene encodes CDR1 KGHSH and CDR2 LQKENI. Trimming cost V 0 bases and J 2 bases; bases outside gene matches: 3. Here the CDR3 reads CASSPPGLALTDTQYF. Written as DNA, the CDR3 is TGTGCCAGCTCACCACCGGGACTAGCTCTCACAGATACGCAGTATTTT.

The J gene is TRBJ1-4, the V gene TRBV7-8; TRBD1 matches 9 bases. Germline CDR1 reads SGHVS; CDR2 reads FQNEAQ. The CDR3 covers 14 residues. Losses at the gene ends were 1 base for V and 10 bases for J; bases not matched to a gene: 4. The CDR3 protein is CASSLDGQGRKLFF. The CDR3 nucleotides read TGTGCCAGCAGCTTAGATGGACAGGGGAGAAAACTGTTTTTT.

The CDR3 DNA sequence: TGTGCCAGCAGTGGGGGTTGGGGTGACACAGATACGCAGTATTTT. As protein: CASSGGWGDTDTQYF. The gene calls are TRBV2 and TRBJ2-3; D call uncertain. The V gene lost 4 bases and the J gene lost 2 bases, with 13 bases spanning the gap. CDR1 is SNHLY and CDR2 is FYNNEI in the germline V gene. This CDR3 spans 15 amino acids.

This clone was seen once. The chain recombines TRBV19 with TRBJ2-5, with D perhaps TRBD2 (6 bases). Per germline, CDR1 LNHDA and CDR2 SQIVND (reference sequence). The V and J ends lost 1 base and 5 bases respectively, with 17 bases between them. This CDR3 spans 16 amino acids. The CDR3 region has the DNA TGTGCCAGTAGTATAGCCGTGACTAGTAATGTGGAGACCCAGTACTTC. Protein product: CASSIAVTSNVETQYF.

The chain uses TRBV28 and TRBJ2-7, with D unclear. CDR3 length: 13 amino acids. CDR1 MDHEN and CDR2 SYDVKM come from the germline V gene. The V end was cut by 8 bases, the J end by 3 bases, with 14 bases between. The DNA for the CDR3 is TGTGCCAGCCGTGAGAATTTTATCTACGAGCAGTACTTC. Protein product: CASRENFIYEQYF.

This chain joins TRBV18 and TRBJ1-5; D is perhaps TRBD1 (5 bases). Germline V gives CDR1 KGHSH, CDR2 LQKENI. This CDR3 is built from 17 residues. V lost 0 bases, J lost 4 bases, and 16 bases lay in between. The CDR3 sequence is CASSPPSRDPSNQPQHF. CDR3 DNA sequence: TGTGCCAGCTCACCACCATCGAGGGACCCCTCAAATCAGCCCCAGCATTTT.

V and J are TRBV19 and TRBJ2-1; D possibly corresponds to TRBD1 (6 bases). The CDR3 extends over 15 amino acids. The V gene's germline CDR1 is LNHDA and CDR2 SQIVND (reference sequence). V lost 3 bases, J lost 6 bases, and 15 bases lay in between. CDR3 in amino acids: CASSMGSSRGNEQFF. The CDR3 DNA reads TGTGCCAGTAGTATGGGGTCTAGCAGGGGCAATGAGCAGTTCTTC.

This clone was detected once. This rearrangement joins TRBV9 to TRBJ1-1; 8 bases align to TRBD1. The V gene's germline CDR1 is SGDLS and CDR2 YYNGEE. This CDR3 is 15 amino acids long. J was trimmed by 3 bases and V by 0 bases; bases with no gene match: 4. In DNA, the CDR3 is TGTGCCAGCAGCGTAGACGGACAGGGCGACACTGAAGCTTTCTTT. Its protein is CASSVDGQGDTEAFF.

The chain carries TRBV4-2 and TRBJ2-2, with D unresolved. CDR3 length: 15 residues. The V gene lost 0 bases and the J gene lost 4 bases, with 9 bases spanning the gap. Germline V gene data show CDR1 as LGHNA and CDR2 as YNFKEQ. The CDR3 nucleotides read TGTGCCAGCAGCCAAGAAGGGTTAATCACCGGGGAGCTGTTTTTT. Translating gives CASSQEGLITGELFF.

This clone has more than one count but fewer than ten. Relative to the germline gene, one junction end is altered; a read error may explain this. The chain has TRBV2 and TRBJ2-5, with D perhaps matching TRBD1 or TRBD2 (5 bases each). There are 15 residues in the CDR3. The V gene's germline CDR1 is SNHLY and CDR2 FYNNEI. The chain's CDR3 is CASIGRDGAQATQYF. The CDR3 DNA sequence: TGTGCCAGCATCGGCCGCGACGGGGCGCAAGCGACCCAGTACTTC.

This clone was seen only once. The gene calls are TRBV2 and TRBJ2-7, with 8 positions matching TRBD1. This CDR3 is built from 14 residues. Trimming removed 8 bases from V and 1 base from J; junction bases left unmatched: 7. The V gene's germline CDR1 is SNHLY and CDR2 FYNNEI. Here the CDR3 DNA reads TGTGCCAGCGAAGACAGGGGAACTTCCTACGAGCAGTACTTC. Residues: CASEDRGTSYEQYF.

The chain has TRBV19 and TRBJ2-7, with 7 bases lining up with TRBD1. From germline, CDR1 is LNHDA and CDR2 SQIVND (reference sequence). CDR3 length equals 16 residues. V shed 5 bases and J 2 bases; nucleotides not matched to a gene: 12. The CDR3 loop is CASSPPEGAKPYEQYF. CDR3 sequence (DNA): TGTGCCAGTAGTCCCCCTGAGGGGGCGAAACCCTACGAGCAGTACTTC.

V is TRBV4-1 and J is TRBJ2-7, with 10 bases aligning to TRBD2. From germline, CDR1 is MGHRA and CDR2 YSYEKL. V shed 0 bases, J shed 0 bases, and the junction held 8 bases outside the gene matches. This CDR3 comprises 18 residues. Here the CDR3 reads CASSQDRLAGASSYEQYF. DNA of the CDR3: TGCGCCAGCAGCCAAGATCGTCTAGCGGGAGCGAGCTCCTACGAGCAGTACTTC.

The chain carries TRBV21-1 and TRBJ2-7. TRBV21-1 is annotated as a pseudogene. The CDR3 covers 14 residues. The CDR3 bases are TGTGCCAGCAGCAACGAACAGACTTACGTCGAGCAGTACTTC. It yields the protein CASSNEQTYVEQYF.

V and J are TRBV28 and TRBJ2-1; D unresolved. V gave up 5 bases and J gave up 4 bases, with 9 bases separating them. Germline CDR1 and CDR2: MDHEN and SYDVKM. The CDR3 length is 13 residues. Here the CDR3 DNA reads TGTGCCAGCAGTCCCGACGGATACAATGAGCAGTTCTTC. Translation: CASSPDGYNEQFF.

This chain connects TRBV6-1 to TRBJ2-5, with 12 positions matching TRBD2. The CDR3 consists of 16 residues. Germline CDR1 is MNHNS and CDR2 is SASEGT. J gave up 2 bases and V 4 bases, and 5 bases lay outside the gene matches. The CDR3 loop is CASSGLLAGGQETQYF. CDR3 nucleotides: TGTGCCAGCAGTGGTTTACTAGCGGGAGGTCAAGAGACCCAGTACTTC.

J is TRBJ2-4 and V is TRBV6-1; 9 bases are shared with TRBD2. CDR1 is MNHNS and CDR2 is SASEGT in the germline V gene. Trimming at V came to 0 bases and at J to 6 bases, leaving 6 bases not matched to a gene. The CDR3 covers 16 residues. This CDR3 reads CASSEAGGRALNIQYF. The DNA for the CDR3 is TGTGCCAGCAGTGAAGCGGGCGGGAGGGCATTAAACATTCAGTACTTC.

The chain employs TRBV4-2 and TRBJ2-1, with TRBD2 as a possible D gene (5 bases). The germline gives CDR1 LGHNA, CDR2 YNFKEQ. V lost 1 base to trimming and J lost 6 bases, with 25 bases between them. This CDR3 contains 19 residues. The CDR3 sequence is CASSQGEGGGIQIINEQFF. In DNA form, the CDR3 reads TGTGCCAGCAGCCAAGGTGAGGGTGGCGGAATACAGATAATCAATGAGCAGTTCTTC.

The V call is TRBV7-3, the J call TRBJ1-1; D is perhaps TRBD1 (5 bases). Trimming left V 4 bases short and J 5 bases short, with 11 bases between. The CDR3 is made up of 13 amino acids. Germline CDR1 reads SGHTA; CDR2 reads FQGTGA. CDR3 loop: CASSSDSRTEAFF. CDR3 in DNA: TGTGCCAGCAGCTCAGACAGTAGGACTGAAGCTTTCTTT.

This chain links TRBV28 with TRBJ2-5; 7 bases match TRBD1. The CDR3 length is 13 residues. From germline, CDR1 is MDHEN and CDR2 SYDVKM. V lost 6 bases to trimming and J lost 9 bases; unmatched junction nucleotides: 10. CDR3 protein: CASREQGFKAQYF. In DNA form, the CDR3 reads TGTGCCAGCAGGGAACAGGGGTTCAAGGCCCAGTACTTC.

This clone appeared a few times. This chain uses TRBV5-6 with TRBJ2-1; the D is unclear. This CDR3 is built from 12 residues. The germline CDR1 and CDR2 sequences are SGHDT and YYEEEE. Trimming cost V 7 bases and J 9 bases, with 14 bases left between them. The CDR3 bases are TGTGCCAGCGTTTCCAGGTTGGGTGAGCAGTTCTTC. Protein product: CASVSRLGEQFF. The variable domain in full, completed from reference TRBV5-6 and TRBJ2-1, reads DAGVTQSPTHLIKTRGQQVTLRCSPKSGHDTVSWYQQALGQGPQFIFQYYEEEERQRGNFPDRFSGHQFPNYSSELNVNALLLGDSALYLCASVSRLGEQFFGPGTRLTVL.